The clone carrying this T cell receptor (beta chain) has more than one count but fewer than ten. This sample was taken from a study of blood T cell repertoires in COVID-19. From germline, CDR1 is SSHAT and CDR2 FNYEAQ (reference sequence). The CDR3 is 15 amino acids. Only in-frame clones appear in the TCRdb table, and some are missing; sequencing was by immunoSEQ multiplex PCR. The repertoire has 500,000 or so clones, approximately 86% of them found once; the top ten carry 0.65% to 0.9%. Two consecutive negative NP/OP PCR tests, clearance, or resolved symptoms defined Cohort 3 recovery. J is TRBJ2-5 and V is TRBV7-7; 14 bases map to TRBD2. The material sequenced was PBMCs or T cells enriched from blood (not recorded which). This TCR was sampled from a woman aged 18 to 35 who had recovered from COVID-19. For the CDR3, the DNA is TGTGCTACCGGGACTAGCGGGGGCCTACAAGAGACCCAGTACTTC. Translated: CATGTSGGLQETQYF. Full variable domain (rest looked up from reference TRBV7-7 and TRBJ2-5): GAGVSQSPRYKVTKRGQDVTLRCDPISSHATLYWYQQALGQGPEFLTYFNYEAQPDKSGLPSDRFSAERPEGSISTLTIQRTEQRDSAMYRCATGTSGGLQETQYFGPGTRLLVL.